This T cell receptor beta chain was captured in a study of CD4+ T cells in melanoma. Study-wide results and limits: In melanoma, neoantigen-specific CD4+ T cells reportedly differed in differentiation state. CD8+ T cell, macrophage and B cell function reportedly correlated with neoantigen-specific CD4+ T cells.

Germline V gene data show CDR1 as SGHTS and CDR2 as YDEGEE. The ends were cut back, 0 bases at V and 10 bases at J, with 10 bases in the middle. The CDR3 loop spans 12 amino acids. About this clone itself: Its specificity is not known.

Assay used: immunoSEQ multiplex PCR; TCRdb lists only in-frame clones, some missing. The sample lists about 13,000 clones, about 74% occurring once. Sample: cells from a culture (not recorded whether cultured in vitro). The sequence derives from a human donor with melanoma. The rearrangement uses TRBV5-8 and TRBJ1-1; D gene ambiguous. The CDR3 sequence: CASSLVGIGAFF. CDR3 sequence (DNA): TGTGCCAGCAGCTTGGTTGGTATAGGAGCTTTCTTT.